This T cell receptor (beta chain) was recovered during a study of blood T cell repertoires in COVID-19. Across the study: The United States, Italy and Spain provided the acute and convalescent COVID-19 samples. In each case, the material was cDNA or gDNA derived from T cells, B-cell-depleted T cells, or PBMCs.

Produced via immunoSEQ multiplex PCR; TCRdb's table is partial and in-frame only. The repertoire includes roughly 260,000 clones, about 87% of them detected once, and over 3.5% sits in the top ten. CDR3 size: 18 residues. Between the trimmed V and J ends, which lost 3 bases and 0 bases, there was a span of 19 bases. Germline V gene sequence: CDR1 SEHNR, CDR2 FQNEAQ (reference sequence). The V call is TRBV7-9, the J call TRBJ2-3, with D possibly being TRBD1 (6 bases). Sequenced sample: peripheral blood. The receptor comes from a woman aged 35 to 49 with acute or convalescent COVID-19. The CDR3 DNA is TGTGCCAGCAGCTTGGACGGGACACCGCCGCTTAGCACAGATACGCAGTATTTT. Its translation is CASSLDGTPPLSTDTQYF.